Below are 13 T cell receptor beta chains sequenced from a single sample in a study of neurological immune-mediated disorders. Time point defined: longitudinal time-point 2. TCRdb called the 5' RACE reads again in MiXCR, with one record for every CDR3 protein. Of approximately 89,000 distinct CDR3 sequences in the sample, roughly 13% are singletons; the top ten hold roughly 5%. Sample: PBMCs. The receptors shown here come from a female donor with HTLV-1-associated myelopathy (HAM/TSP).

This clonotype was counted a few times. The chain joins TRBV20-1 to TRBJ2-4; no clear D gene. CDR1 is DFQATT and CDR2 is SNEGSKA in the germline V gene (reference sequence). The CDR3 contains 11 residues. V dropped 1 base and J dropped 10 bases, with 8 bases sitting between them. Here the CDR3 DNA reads TGCAGTGCTAGAGGAGGAACTATTCAGTACTTC. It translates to CSARGGTIQYF.

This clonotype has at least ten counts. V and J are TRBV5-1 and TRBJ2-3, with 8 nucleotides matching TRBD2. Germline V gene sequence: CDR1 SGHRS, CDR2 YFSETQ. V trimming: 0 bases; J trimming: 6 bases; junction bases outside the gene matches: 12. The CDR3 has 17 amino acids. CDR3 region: CASSLARGGPRRDTQYF. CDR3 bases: TGCGCCAGCAGCTTGGCCCGCGGGGGGCCCCGTAGGGATACGCAGTATTTT.

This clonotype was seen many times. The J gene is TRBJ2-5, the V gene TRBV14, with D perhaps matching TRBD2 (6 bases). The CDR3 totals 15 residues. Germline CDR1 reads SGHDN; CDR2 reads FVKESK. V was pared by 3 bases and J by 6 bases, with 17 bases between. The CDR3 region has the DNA TGTGCCAGCAGCCATGGTTCGGCGGGGAGGCAGACCCAGTACTTC. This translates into CASSHGSAGRQTQYF.

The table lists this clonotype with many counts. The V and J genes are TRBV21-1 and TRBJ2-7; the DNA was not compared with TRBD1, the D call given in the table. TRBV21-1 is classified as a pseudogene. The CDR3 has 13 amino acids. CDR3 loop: CASRDRKFYEQYF. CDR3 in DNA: TGTGCCAGCCGGGACAGGAAATTTTACGAGCAGTACTTC.

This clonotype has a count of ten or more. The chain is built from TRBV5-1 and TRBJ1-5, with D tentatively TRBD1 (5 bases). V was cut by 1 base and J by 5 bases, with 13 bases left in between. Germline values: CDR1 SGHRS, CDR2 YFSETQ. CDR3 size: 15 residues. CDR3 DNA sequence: TGCGCCAGCAGCTTGCAGGGAGGGCGTGATCAGCCCCAGCATTTT. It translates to CASSLQGGRDQPQHF.

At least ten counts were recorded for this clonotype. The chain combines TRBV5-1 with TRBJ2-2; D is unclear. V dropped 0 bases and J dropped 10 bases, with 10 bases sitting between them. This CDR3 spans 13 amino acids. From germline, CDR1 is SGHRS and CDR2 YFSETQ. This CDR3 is CASSLVDAMELFF. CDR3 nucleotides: TGCGCCAGCAGCTTGGTTGACGCTATGGAGCTGTTTTTT. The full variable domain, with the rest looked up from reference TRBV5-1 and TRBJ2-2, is KAGVTQTPRYLIKTRGQQVTLSCSPISGHRSVSWYQQTPGQGLQFLFEYFSETQRNKGNFPGRFSGRQFSNSRSEMNVSTLELGDSALYLCASSLVDAMELFFGEGSRLTVL.

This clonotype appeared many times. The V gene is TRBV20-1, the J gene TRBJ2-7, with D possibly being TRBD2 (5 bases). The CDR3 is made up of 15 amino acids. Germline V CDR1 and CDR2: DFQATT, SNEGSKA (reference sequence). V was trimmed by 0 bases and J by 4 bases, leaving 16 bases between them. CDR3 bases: TGCAGTGCTAGAGACCAGGACGGACTCTGGTACGAGCAGTACTTC. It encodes CSARDQDGLWYEQYF.

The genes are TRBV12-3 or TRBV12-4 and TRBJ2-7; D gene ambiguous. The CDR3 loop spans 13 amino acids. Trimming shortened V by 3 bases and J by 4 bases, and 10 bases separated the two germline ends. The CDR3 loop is CASSLSPRYEQYF. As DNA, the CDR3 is TGTGCCAGCAGTTTGTCCCCAAGATACGAGCAGTACTTC.

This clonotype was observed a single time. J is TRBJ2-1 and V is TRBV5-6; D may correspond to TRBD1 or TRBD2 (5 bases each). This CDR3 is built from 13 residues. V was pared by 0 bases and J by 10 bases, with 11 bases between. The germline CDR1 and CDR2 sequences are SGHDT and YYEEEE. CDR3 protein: CASSLVEGREQFF. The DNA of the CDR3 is TGTGCCAGCAGCTTGGTCGAGGGGCGCGAGCAGTTCTTC.

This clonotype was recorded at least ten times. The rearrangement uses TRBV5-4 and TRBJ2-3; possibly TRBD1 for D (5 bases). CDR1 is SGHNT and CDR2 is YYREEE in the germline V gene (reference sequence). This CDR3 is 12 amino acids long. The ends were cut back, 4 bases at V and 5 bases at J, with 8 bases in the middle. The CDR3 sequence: CASSTRVDTQYF. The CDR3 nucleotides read TGTGCCAGCAGCACCAGGGTAGATACGCAGTATTTT.

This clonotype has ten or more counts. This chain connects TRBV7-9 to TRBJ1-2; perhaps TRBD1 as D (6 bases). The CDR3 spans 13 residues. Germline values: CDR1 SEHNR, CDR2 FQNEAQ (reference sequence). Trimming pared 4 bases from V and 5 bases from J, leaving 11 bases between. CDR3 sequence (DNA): TGTGCCAGCAGCTGGCCCCAGGGGTATGGCTACACCTTC. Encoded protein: CASSWPQGYGYTF.

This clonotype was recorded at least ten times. The CDR3 sequence: CASSLGPGSSYNEQFF. The CDR3 DNA reads as TGCGCCAGCAGCTTGGGCCCAGGGAGCTCCTACAATGAGCAGTTCTTC. V is TRBV5-1 and J is TRBJ2-1, with D perhaps assigned TRBD1 or TRBD2 (5 bases each). Germline V gives CDR1 SGHRS, CDR2 YFSETQ. The V gene lost 0 bases and the J gene lost 0 bases, with 10 bases spanning the gap. This CDR3 has 16 residues. The entire variable domain, with the rest obtained from reference TRBV5-1 and TRBJ2-1, is as follows: KAGVTQTPRYLIKTRGQQVTLSCSPISGHRSVSWYQQTPGQGLQFLFEYFSETQRNKGNFPGRFSGRQFSNSRSEMNVSTLELGDSALYLCASSLGPGSSYNEQFFGPGTRLTVL.

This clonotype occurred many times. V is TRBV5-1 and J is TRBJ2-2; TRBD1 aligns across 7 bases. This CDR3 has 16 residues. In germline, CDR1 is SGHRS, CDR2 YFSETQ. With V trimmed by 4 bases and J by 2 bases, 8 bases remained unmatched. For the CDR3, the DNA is TGCGCCAGCAGCAGGGGGTCAGGGGGTAACACCGGGGAGCTGTTTTTT. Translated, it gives CASSRGSGGNTGELFF.